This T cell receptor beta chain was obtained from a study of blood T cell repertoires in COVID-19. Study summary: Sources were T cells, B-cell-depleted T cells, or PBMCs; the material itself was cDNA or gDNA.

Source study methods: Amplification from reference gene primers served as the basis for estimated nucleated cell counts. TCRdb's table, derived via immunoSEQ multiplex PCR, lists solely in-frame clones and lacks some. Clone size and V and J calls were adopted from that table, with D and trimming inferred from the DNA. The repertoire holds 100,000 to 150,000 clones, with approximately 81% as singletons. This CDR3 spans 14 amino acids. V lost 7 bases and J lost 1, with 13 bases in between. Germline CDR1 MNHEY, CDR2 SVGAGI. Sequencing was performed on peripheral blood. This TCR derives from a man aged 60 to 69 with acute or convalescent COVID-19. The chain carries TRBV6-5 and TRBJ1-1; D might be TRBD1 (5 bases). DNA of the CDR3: TGTGCCAGCATTGGGCAGGGCGGGAACACTGAAGCTTTCTTT. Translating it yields CASIGQGGNTEAFF.